The subject of this entry is one T cell receptor beta chain. This specimen comes from a study of T-cell memory formation after mild COVID-19. Turning to the study itself: Largely donor-specific sequence clusters came from two donors.

MiXCR, applied by TCRdb to the 5' RACE reads, yields one record per CDR3 protein. The data contain approximately 250,000 distinct CDR3 sequences, 16% of them singletons. This sequence originates from a young man who had mild COVID-19 (a few samples of this study predate the infection). Cell type and time point are not known. The sample taken for sequencing was PBMCs or a T cell subset sorted from them (not recorded which).

CDR3 residues: CASSERLAGEETQYF. DNA of the CDR3: TGTGCCAGCAGCGAAAGACTAGCGGGGGAAGAGACCCAGTACTTC. The chain couples TRBV11-2 to TRBJ2-5, with TRBD2 matching 12 bases. The germline V gene encodes CDR1 SGHAT and CDR2 FQNNGV. The CDR3 spans 15 residues. Trimming removed 5 bases from V and 3 bases from J; junction bases left unmatched: 4.